This TCR beta chain derives from a study of cytomegalovirus exposure and HLA in healthy donors. Germline CDR1 and CDR2: MNHNY and SVGAGI (reference sequence). This CDR3 contains 12 residues. V dropped 5 bases and J dropped 6 bases, with 8 bases sitting between them. It was with 60 Vbeta and 13 Jbeta primers that the PCR ran. The protocol was immunoSEQ multiplex PCR, while the TCRdb copy is restricted to in-frame clones and leaves out a portion. The sample includes roughly 200,000 clones, almost 85% seen only once; the top ten take approximately 2.1%. This clone has more than one count but fewer than ten.

The chain carries TRBV6-6 and TRBJ2-1; possible D gene TRBD1, 6 bases. The sequence was obtained from a woman in her forties or fifties in good health and CMV-seronegative. Sequencing input: PBMCs. The CDR3 reads CASSPQGNEQFF. CDR3 DNA sequence: TGTGCCAGCAGTCCACAGGGCAATGAGCAGTTCTTC.